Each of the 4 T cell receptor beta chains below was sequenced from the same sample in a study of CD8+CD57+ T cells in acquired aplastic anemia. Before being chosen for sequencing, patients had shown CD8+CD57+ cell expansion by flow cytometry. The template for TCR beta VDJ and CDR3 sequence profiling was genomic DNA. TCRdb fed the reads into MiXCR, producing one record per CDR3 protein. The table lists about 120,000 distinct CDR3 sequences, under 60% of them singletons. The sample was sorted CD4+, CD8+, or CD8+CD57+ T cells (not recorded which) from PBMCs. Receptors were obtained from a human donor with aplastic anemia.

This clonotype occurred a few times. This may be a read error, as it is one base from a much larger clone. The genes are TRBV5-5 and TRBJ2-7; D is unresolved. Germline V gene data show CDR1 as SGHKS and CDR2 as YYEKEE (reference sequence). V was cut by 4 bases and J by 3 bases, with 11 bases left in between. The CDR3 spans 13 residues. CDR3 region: CASSLDRRYEQYF. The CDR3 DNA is TGTGCCAGCAGCCTGGACCGGCGCTACGAGCAGTACTTC.

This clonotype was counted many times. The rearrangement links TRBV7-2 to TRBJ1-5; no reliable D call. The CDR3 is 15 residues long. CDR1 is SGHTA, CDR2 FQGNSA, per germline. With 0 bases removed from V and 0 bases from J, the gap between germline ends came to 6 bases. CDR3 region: CASSLAGNSNQPQHF. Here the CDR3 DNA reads TGTGCCAGCAGCTTAGCAGGGAATAGCAATCAGCCCCAGCATTTT.

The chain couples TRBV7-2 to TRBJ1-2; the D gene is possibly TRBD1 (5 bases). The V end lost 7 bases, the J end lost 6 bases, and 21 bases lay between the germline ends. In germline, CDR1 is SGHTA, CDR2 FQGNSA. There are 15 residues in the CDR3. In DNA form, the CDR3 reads TGTGCCAGCACGACCCCACCCACAGGTTTGGATGGCTACACCTTC. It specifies CASTTPPTGLDGYTF.

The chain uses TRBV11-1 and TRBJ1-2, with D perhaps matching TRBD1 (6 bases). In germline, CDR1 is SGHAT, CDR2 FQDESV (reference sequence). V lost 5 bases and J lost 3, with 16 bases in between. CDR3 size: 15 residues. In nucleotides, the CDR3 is TGTGCCAGCAGCCTAGGGGGGGGCGTACACTATGGCTACACCTTC. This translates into CASSLGGGVHYGYTF. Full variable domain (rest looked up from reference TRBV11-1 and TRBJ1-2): EAEVAQSPRYKITEKSQAVAFWCDPISGHATLYWYRQILGQGPELLVQFQDESVVDDSQLPKDRFSAERLKGVDSTLKIQPAELGDSAMYLCASSLGGGVHYGYTFGSGTRLTVV.